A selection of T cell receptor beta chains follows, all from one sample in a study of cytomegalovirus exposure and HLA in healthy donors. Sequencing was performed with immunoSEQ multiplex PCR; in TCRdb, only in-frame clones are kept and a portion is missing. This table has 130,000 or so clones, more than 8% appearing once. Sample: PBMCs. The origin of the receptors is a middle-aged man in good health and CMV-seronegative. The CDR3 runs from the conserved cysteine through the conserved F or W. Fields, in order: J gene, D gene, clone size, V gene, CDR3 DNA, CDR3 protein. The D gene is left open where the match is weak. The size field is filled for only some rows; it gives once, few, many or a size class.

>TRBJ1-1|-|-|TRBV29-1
TGCAGCACACTCCAAAGGGGGAACACTGAAGCTTTCTTT
CSTLQRGNTEAFF
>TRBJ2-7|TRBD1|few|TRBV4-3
TGCGCCAGCAGCCAGTTGGCGGGACAGGGTTCTTACGAGCAGTACTTC
CASSQLAGQGSYEQYF
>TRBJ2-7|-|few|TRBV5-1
TGCGCCAGCAGCTTGGACAGGCCCCCTCACGATCAGTACTTC
CASSLDRPPHDQYF
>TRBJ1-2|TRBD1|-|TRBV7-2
TGTGCCAGCAGGCAGACAGGGATGGGCGGCTACACCTTC
CASRQTGMGGYTF
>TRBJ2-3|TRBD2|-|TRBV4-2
TGTGCCAGCAGCCAAGATTGGACTAGCGGGTACACAGATACGCAGTATTTT
CASSQDWTSGYTDTQYF
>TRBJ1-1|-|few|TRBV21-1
TGTGCCAGCAGCAATCGGCGGGGAGGGGATGAAGCTTTCTTT
CASSNRRGGDEAFF
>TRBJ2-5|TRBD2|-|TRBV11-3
TGTGCCAGCAGCTTAGGGGGACTAGCTTCCGAGACCCAGTACTTC
CASSLGGLASETQYF
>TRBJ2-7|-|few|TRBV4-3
TGCGCCAGCAGTGAGACTACCAACTACGAGCAGTACTTC
CASSETTNYEQYF
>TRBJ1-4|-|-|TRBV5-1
TGCGCCAGCAGCTTGGGACAGGTTGCAACTAATGAAAAACTGTTTTTT
CASSLGQVATNEKLFF
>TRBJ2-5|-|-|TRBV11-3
TGTGCCAGCAGCTTAGGGGGGGGCTCAGAGACCCAGTACTTC
CASSLGGGSETQYF
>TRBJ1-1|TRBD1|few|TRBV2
TGTGCCAGCAGTTTAACAGGGGGGGGGAGGAAAGACACTGAAGCTTTCTTT
CASSLTGGGRKDTEAFF
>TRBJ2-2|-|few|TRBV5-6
TGTGCCAGCAGCTTGGAAAGGGGTGCCGGGGAGCTGTTTTTT
CASSLERGAGELFF
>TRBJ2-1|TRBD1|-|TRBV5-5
TGTGCCAGCAGCTTGGAGGGACAGCCGACCAATGAGCAGTTCTTC
CASSLEGQPTNEQFF
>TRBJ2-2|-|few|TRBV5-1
TGCGCCAGCAGCCCGCGCCAGGGGATGGGGGAGCTGTTTTTT
CASSPRQGMGELFF
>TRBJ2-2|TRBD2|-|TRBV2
TGTGCCAGCAGTGTACGTGGCGGGGGGGTGAACACCGGGGAGCTGTTTTTT
CASSVRGGGVNTGELFF
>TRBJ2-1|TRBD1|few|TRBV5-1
TGCGCCAGCACTATTGAGGGGACAGGGGGGTGGAATGAGCAGTTCTTC
CASTIEGTGGWNEQFF
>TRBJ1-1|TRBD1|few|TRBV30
TGTGCCTGGAGCCAGGACAGGGTCGTCACTGAAGCTTTCTTT
CAWSQDRVVTEAFF
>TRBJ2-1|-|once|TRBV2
TGTGCCAGCGCCGCAGGGAGGTTAAACAATGAGCAGTTCTTC
CASAAGRLNNEQFF
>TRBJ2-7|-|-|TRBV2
TGTGCCAGCAGTGACCGGACGCAGAGGGGGGAGCAGTACTTC
CASSDRTQRGEQYF
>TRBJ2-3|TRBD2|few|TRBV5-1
TGCGCCAGCAGCTTGGCGGGGGGTCCCACAGATACGCAGTATTTT
CASSLAGGPTDTQYF
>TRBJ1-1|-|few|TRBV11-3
TGTGCCAGCTCCACGACGGGGAACACTGAAGCTTTCTTT
CASSTTGNTEAFF
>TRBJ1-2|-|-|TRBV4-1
TGCGCCAGCAGCCCGGGGGGGTATGGCTACACCTTC
CASSPGGYGYTF
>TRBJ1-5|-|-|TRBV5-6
TGTGCCAGCAGCTTGGGAGGCATGAATCAGCCCCAGCATTTT
CASSLGGMNQPQHF
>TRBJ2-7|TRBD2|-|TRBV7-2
TGTGCCAGCAGCTTAGCTAGCGGGGGTTCCTACGAGCAGTACTTC
CASSLASGGSYEQYF
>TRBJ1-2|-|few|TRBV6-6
TGTGCCAGCAGTTACGCCGACAGAATAGGGGGCTACACCTTC
CASSYADRIGGYTF
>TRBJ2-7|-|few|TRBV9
TGTGCCAGCAGCTCCCCCACAGGGCCCTACGAGCAGTACTTC
CASSSPTGPYEQYF
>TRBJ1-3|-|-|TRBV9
TGTGCCAGCAGCGTAGCCCTACTCTCCTCTGGAAACACCATATATTTT
CASSVALLSSGNTIYF
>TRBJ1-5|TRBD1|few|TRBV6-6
TGTGCCAGCAGGCCCGCAGGGGGGTCAAATCAGCCCCAGCATTTT
CASRPAGGSNQPQHF
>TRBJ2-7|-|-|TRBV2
TGTGCCAGCAGTACCCAGGGCGGGGACTACGAGCAGTACTTC
CASSTQGGDYEQYF
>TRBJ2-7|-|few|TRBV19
TGTGCCAGTAACTATGGGCAGGGCTACGAGCAGTACTTC
CASNYGQGYEQYF
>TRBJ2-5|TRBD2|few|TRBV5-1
TGCGCCAGCAGATCGAGCGGGGGGGCGGAGACCCAGTACTTC
CASRSSGGAETQYF
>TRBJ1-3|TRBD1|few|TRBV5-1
TGCGCCAGCAGCCCTCCGACAGGGGACGGAAACACCATATATTTT
CASSPPTGDGNTIYF
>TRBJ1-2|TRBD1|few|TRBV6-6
TGTGCCAGCAGGGCAGGGGGCGACTATGGCTACACCTTC
CASRAGGDYGYTF
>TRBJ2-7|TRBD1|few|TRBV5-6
TGTGCCAGCAGCCGCGGACAGGGAGAATACGAGCAGTACTTC
CASSRGQGEYEQYF
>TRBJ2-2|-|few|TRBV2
TGTGCCAGCAGGACTGAGAACACCGGGGAGCTGTTTTTT
CASRTENTGELFF
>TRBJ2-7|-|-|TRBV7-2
TGTGCCAGCAGCTTCGGAGGGCGCGGTAACTACGAGCAGTACTTC
CASSFGGRGNYEQYF
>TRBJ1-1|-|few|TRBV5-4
TGTGCCAGCAGCCCGGGCTCGGGACTCCAAGGGACTGAAGCTTTCTTT
CASSPGSGLQGTEAFF
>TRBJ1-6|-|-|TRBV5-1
TGCGCCAGCAGCTTTGGGCCGGGGGGCACTGATGATAATTCACCCCTCCACTTT
CASSFGPGGTDDNSPLHF